The present entry profiles one T cell receptor (beta chain) with its context. The CDR3 is made up of 15 amino acids. The V and J ends lost 6 bases and 6 bases, in that order; junction bases with no gene match: 10. CDR1 SGHTA and CDR2 FQGNSA come from the germline V gene. The record originates from a study of control samples from healthy donors and cancer patients. TCRdb keeps only in-frame clones here, not all; method: immunoSEQ multiplex PCR. The sample has fewer than 200,000 clones, roughly 94% seen once. V gene TRBV7-2 combines with J gene TRBJ2-3; 9 nucleotides align to TRBD1. The source material was PBMCs. The sequence derives from a man aged 55 to 70 with colorectal cancer. The DNA of the CDR3 is TGTGCCAGCAGGGCCGGACAGGGGAAACTGGATACGCAGTATTTT. This encodes CASRAGQGKLDTQYF.